The sequence of this TCR beta chain was determined in a study of blood T cell repertoires in COVID-19. About the study: Specimens from acute and convalescent COVID-19 originated in the United States, Italy and Spain. Sources were T cells, B-cell-depleted T cells, or PBMCs; the material itself was cDNA or gDNA.

Clones were read by immunoSEQ multiplex PCR, and TCRdb kept only the in-frame ones, dropping some. Among approximately 380,000 clones listed, around nine tenths were seen once. Trimming shortened V by 4 bases and J by 6 bases, and 13 bases separated the two germline ends. Germline V lookup: CDR1 GTSNPN, CDR2 SVGIG (reference sequence). This CDR3 has 12 residues. Membership in each cohort depended on participant-reported clinical history. Specimen: PBMCs or T cells enriched from blood (not recorded which). The clonotype originates from a woman in her late teens or twenties who had recovered from COVID-19. This rearrangement joins TRBV30 to TRBJ2-7; D might be TRBD1 (5 bases). The CDR3, as DNA: TGTGCCTGGAAGGAGACAGACACCGAGCAGTACTTC. Amino acid sequence: CAWKETDTEQYF.